A selection of T cell receptor beta chains follows, all from one sample in a study of CD8+CD57+ T cells in acquired aplastic anemia. TCRdb used MiXCR to reprocess the reads, holding one entry per CDR3 protein. The table lists 86,000 or so distinct CDR3 sequences, 40% to 55% of them singletons. Material for sequencing was sorted CD4+, CD8+, or CD8+CD57+ T cells (not recorded which) from PBMCs. The source is a human donor in good health, serving as a control. Each CDR3 is given with its conserved first and last residue. Fields, in order: J gene, D gene, V gene, clone size, CDR3 protein, CDR3 DNA. A D gene is named only where the DNA matches it firmly. The size field is filled for only some rows; it gives once, few, many or a size class.

J: TRBJ1-1
D: .
V: TRBV6-1
size: few
CDR3: CASTGGSEAFF
DNA: TGTGCCAGCACGGGGGGTTCTGAAGCTTTCTTT

J: TRBJ2-4
D: .
V: TRBV9
size: .
CDR3: CASSREGASDGSIQYF
DNA: TGTGCCAGCAGCAGGGAGGGGGCGAGTGACGGGAGCATTCAGTACTTC

J: TRBJ1-2
D: .
V: TRBV5-1
size: few
CDR3: CASSFGGPGSYTF
DNA: TGCGCCAGCAGCTTTGGGGGCCCTGGGAGCTACACCTTC

J: TRBJ2-5
D: .
V: TRBV5-5
size: many
CDR3: CASSIGTSSTQYF
DNA: TGTGCCAGCAGCATTGGGACGTCATCGACCCAGTACTTC

J: TRBJ2-7
D: .
V: TRBV19
size: few
CDR3: CASSATGYEQYF
DNA: TGTGCCAGTAGTGCCACAGGCTACGAGCAGTACTTC

J: TRBJ1-2
D: .
V: TRBV24-1
size: many
CDR3: CATSDSWTESYGYTF
DNA: TGTGCCACCAGTGATTCTTGGACAGAAAGTTATGGCTACACCTTC

J: TRBJ1-1
D: .
V: TRBV5-4
size: many
CDR3: CASTWDQGDTEAFF
DNA: TGTGCCAGCACCTGGGATCAGGGAGACACTGAAGCTTTCTTT

J: TRBJ1-6
D: TRBD1
V: TRBV2
size: .
CDR3: CASSETGVNSPLHF
DNA: TGTGCCAGCAGTGAGACAGGGGTCAATTCACCCCTCCACTTT

J: TRBJ2-7
D: TRBD1
V: TRBV7-2
size: many
CDR3: CASSPPRTGHREQYF
DNA: TGTGCCAGCAGCCCGCCCAGGACAGGACATCGCGAGCAGTACTTC

J: TRBJ2-7
D: .
V: TRBV2
size: .
CDR3: CASTRDVYEQYF
DNA: TGTGCCAGCACTAGAGACGTCTACGAGCAGTACTTC

J: TRBJ2-7
D: .
V: TRBV6-1
size: many
CDR3: CASSDPLKNEQYF
DNA: TGTGCCAGCAGTGACCCCCTAAAGAACGAGCAGTACTTC

J: TRBJ2-3
D: TRBD2
V: TRBV29-1
size: .
CDR3: CSVEEGGFTDTQYF
DNA: TGCAGCGTTGAAGAGGGGGGGTTCACAGATACGCAGTATTTT

J: TRBJ2-5
D: .
V: TRBV10-1
size: .
CDR3: CASSESRQQETQYF
DNA: TGCGCCAGCAGTGAGTCGAGACAGCAAGAGACCCAGTACTTC

J: TRBJ2-1
D: TRBD2
V: TRBV15
size: .
CDR3: CATRLAGEGDEQFF
DNA: TGTGCCACGCGACTAGCGGGAGAAGGTGATGAGCAGTTCTTC

J: TRBJ2-7
D: .
V: TRBV3-1
size: few
CDR3: CASSQDRAGRGGYEQYF
DNA: TGTGCCAGCAGCCAAGATAGGGCAGGCAGAGGGGGATACGAGCAGTACTTC

J: TRBJ1-6
D: TRBD1
V: TRBV27
size: many
CDR3: CASSSKAWTGEPNSPLHF
DNA: TGTGCCAGCAGTTCAAAGGCTTGGACAGGGGAACCAAATTCACCCCTCCACTTT

J: TRBJ2-1
D: .
V: TRBV15
size: once
CDR3: CATSIGGPYNEQFF
DNA: TGTGCCACCAGCATAGGGGGTCCCTACAATGAGCAGTTCTTC

J: TRBJ2-1
D: .
V: TRBV20-1
size: few
CDR3: CSASELGTRSYVDNEQFF
DNA: TGCAGTGCTAGTGAGCTAGGAACCCGAAGCTACGTAGACAATGAGCAGTTCTTC

J: TRBJ2-5
D: .
V: TRBV9
size: many
CDR3: CASSSGDPQETQYF
DNA: TGTGCCAGCAGCTCTGGGGACCCCCAAGAGACCCAGTACTTC

J: TRBJ2-1
D: TRBD2
V: TRBV13
size: few
CDR3: CASGNSGVSYNEQFF
DNA: TGTGCCAGCGGTAATAGCGGGGTTTCCTACAATGAGCAGTTCTTC

J: TRBJ2-7
D: TRBD2
V: TRBV2
size: .
CDR3: CASTSGVRYEQYF
DNA: TGTGCCAGCACTAGCGGGGTACGGTACGAGCAGTACTTC

J: TRBJ2-2
D: TRBD2
V: TRBV20-1
size: few
CDR3: CSSGAGLASDTGELFF
DNA: TGCAGTAGTGGGGCGGGACTAGCTTCCGACACCGGGGAGCTGTTTTTT

J: TRBJ2-7
D: TRBD2
V: TRBV29-1
size: .
CDR3: CSVGLGEGYEQYF
DNA: TGCAGCGTCGGTCTCGGGGAGGGTTACGAGCAGTACTTC

J: TRBJ1-5
D: .
V: TRBV29-1
size: .
CDR3: CSVIVPQDLDPQHF
DNA: TGCAGCGTTATCGTGCCACAGGACCTGGATCCCCAGCATTTT

J: TRBJ1-2
D: TRBD1
V: TRBV20-1
size: many
CDR3: CSASGGGDGYTF
DNA: TGCAGTGCTAGCGGAGGGGGCGACGGCTACACCTTC

J: TRBJ1-6
D: .
V: TRBV20-1
size: .
CDR3: CSASRANSPLHF
DNA: TGCAGTGCTAGTAGAGCTAATTCACCCCTCCACTTT

J: TRBJ2-7
D: .
V: TRBV6-5
size: many
CDR3: CASSYNARSYEQYF
DNA: TGTGCCAGCAGTTACAACGCACGCTCCTACGAGCAGTACTTC

J: TRBJ2-1
D: TRBD1
V: TRBV7-7
size: .
CDR3: CASSLGRGPLNEQFF
DNA: TGTGCCAGCAGCTTAGGCAGGGGGCCCCTCAATGAGCAGTTCTTC

J: TRBJ2-1
D: TRBD2
V: TRBV20-1
size: many
CDR3: CSASSELASYNEQFF
DNA: TGCAGTGCTAGCTCCGAACTAGCGTCCTACAATGAGCAGTTCTTC

J: TRBJ1-1
D: TRBD1
V: TRBV10-2
size: many
CDR3: CASSVGQVATEAFF
DNA: TGCGCCAGCAGTGTGGGACAGGTGGCCACTGAAGCTTTCTTT

J: TRBJ2-2
D: .
V: TRBV10-3
size: many
CDR3: CAITRDTGELFF
DNA: TGTGCCATCACAAGAGACACCGGGGAGCTGTTTTTT

J: TRBJ2-5
D: TRBD1
V: TRBV29-1
size: .
CDR3: CSVETDRGKETQYF
DNA: TGCAGCGTTGAGACGGACAGGGGTAAGGAGACCCAGTACTTC